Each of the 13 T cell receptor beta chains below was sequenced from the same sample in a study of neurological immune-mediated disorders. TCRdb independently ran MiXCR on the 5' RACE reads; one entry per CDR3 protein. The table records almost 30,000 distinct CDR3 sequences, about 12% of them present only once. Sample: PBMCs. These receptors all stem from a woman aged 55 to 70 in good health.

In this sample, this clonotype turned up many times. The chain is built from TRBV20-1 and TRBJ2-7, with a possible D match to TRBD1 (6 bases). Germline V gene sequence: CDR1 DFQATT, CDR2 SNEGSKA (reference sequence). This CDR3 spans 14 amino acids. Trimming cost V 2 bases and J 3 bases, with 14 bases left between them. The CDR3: CSARSDRGYYEQYF. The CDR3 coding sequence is TGCAGTGCTAGATCGGATAGGGGGTACTACGAGCAGTACTTC.

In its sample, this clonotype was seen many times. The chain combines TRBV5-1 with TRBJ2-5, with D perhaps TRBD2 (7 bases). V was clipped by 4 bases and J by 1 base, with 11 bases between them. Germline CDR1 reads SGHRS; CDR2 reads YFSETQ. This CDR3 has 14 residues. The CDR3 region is CASSDGGAQETQYF. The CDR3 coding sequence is TGCGCCAGCAGCGATGGGGGGGCCCAAGAGACCCAGTACTTC.

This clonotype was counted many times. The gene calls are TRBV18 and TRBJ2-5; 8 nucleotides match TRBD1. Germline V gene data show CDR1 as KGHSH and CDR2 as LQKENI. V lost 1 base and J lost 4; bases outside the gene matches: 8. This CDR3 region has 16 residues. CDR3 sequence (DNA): TGTGCCAGCTCACCACGGACAGGGCGTGTCGGAGAGACCCAGTACTTC. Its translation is CASSPRTGRVGETQYF.

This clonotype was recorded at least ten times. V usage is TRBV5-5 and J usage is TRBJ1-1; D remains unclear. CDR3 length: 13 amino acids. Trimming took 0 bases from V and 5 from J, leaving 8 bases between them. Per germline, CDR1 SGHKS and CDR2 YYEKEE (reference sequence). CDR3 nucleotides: TGTGCCAGCAGCTTGGTAGCGGAAACTGAAGCTTTCTTT. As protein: CASSLVAETEAFF.

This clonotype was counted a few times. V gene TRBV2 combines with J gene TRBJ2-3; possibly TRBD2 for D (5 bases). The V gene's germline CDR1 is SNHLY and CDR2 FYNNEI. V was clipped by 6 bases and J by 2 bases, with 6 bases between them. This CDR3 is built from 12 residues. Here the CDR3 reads CASRGDTDTQYF. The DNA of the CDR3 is TGTGCCAGCAGGGGAGACACAGATACGCAGTATTTT.

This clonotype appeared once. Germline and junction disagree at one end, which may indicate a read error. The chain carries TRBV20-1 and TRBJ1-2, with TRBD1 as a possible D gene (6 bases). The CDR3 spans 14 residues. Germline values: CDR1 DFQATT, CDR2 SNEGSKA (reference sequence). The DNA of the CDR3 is TGCAGTGCTAGAAACCTTGACAGGAGTTATGGCTGCACCTTC. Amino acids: CSARNLDRSYGCTF.

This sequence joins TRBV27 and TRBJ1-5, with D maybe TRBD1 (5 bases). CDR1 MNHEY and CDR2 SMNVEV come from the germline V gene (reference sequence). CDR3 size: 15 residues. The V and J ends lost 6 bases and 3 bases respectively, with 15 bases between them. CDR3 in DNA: TGTGCCAGCAGAACTACCACAGGCAACAATCAGCCCCAGCATTTT. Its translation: CASRTTTGNNQPQHF.

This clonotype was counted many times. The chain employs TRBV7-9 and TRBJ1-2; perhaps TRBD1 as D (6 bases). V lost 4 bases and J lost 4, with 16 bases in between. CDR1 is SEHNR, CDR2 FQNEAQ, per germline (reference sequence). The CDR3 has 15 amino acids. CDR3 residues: CASSSPTGVLYGYTF. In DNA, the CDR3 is TGTGCCAGCAGCTCCCCGACAGGAGTACTCTATGGCTACACCTTC.

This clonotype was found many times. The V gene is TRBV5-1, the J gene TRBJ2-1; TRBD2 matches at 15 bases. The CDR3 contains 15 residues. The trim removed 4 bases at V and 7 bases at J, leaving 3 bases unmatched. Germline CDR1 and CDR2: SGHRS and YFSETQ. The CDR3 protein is CASSPGLAGGNEQFF. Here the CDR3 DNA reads TGCGCCAGCAGCCCGGGACTAGCGGGGGGAAATGAGCAGTTCTTC.

CDR3 in amino acids: CSVEDLRAMFNEQFF. In DNA form, the CDR3 reads TGCAGCGTTGAAGATCTCCGGGCGATGTTCAATGAGCAGTTCTTC. This chain joins TRBV29-1 and TRBJ2-1; D unclear. The CDR3 extends over 15 amino acids. The V and J ends lost 0 bases and 6 bases respectively, with 15 bases between them. Looked up from germline, CDR1 is SQVTM and CDR2 is ANQGSEA.

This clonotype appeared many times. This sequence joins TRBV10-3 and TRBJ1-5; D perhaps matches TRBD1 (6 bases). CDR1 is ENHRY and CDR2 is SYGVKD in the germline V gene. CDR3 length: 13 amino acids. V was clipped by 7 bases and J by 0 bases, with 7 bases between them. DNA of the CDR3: TGTGCCATCACACAGGGTAGCAATCAGCCCCAGCATTTT. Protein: CAITQGSNQPQHF.

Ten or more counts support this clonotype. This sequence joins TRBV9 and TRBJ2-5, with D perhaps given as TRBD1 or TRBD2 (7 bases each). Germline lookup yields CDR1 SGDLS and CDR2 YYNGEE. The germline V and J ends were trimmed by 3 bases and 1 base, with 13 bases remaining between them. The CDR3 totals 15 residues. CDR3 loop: CASSALRGGQETQYF. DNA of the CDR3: TGTGCCAGCAGCGCCCTCAGGGGGGGCCAAGAGACCCAGTACTTC.

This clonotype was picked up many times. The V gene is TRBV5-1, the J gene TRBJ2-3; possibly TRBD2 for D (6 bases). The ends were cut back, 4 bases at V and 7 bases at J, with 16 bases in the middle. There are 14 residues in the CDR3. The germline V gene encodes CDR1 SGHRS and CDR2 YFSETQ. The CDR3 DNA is TGCGCCAGCAGCGACCCCCGGGAGAGGAATACGCAGTATTTT. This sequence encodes CASSDPRERNTQYF.